This TCR beta chain derives from a study of blood T cell repertoires in COVID-19. About the study: COVID-19 samples, acute and convalescent, were from the United States, Italy and Spain. PBMCs, B-cell-depleted T cells, or T cells were the source of the cDNA or gDNA that made up the material.

TCRdb keeps only in-frame clones here, not all; method: immunoSEQ multiplex PCR. This sample carries just over 300,000 clones, approximately 85% of them seen once, and the ten largest clones take more than 2%. The V and J ends lost 2 bases and 0 bases respectively, with 9 bases between them. This CDR3 contains 15 residues. Germline assignment: CDR1 KGHSH and CDR2 LQKENI. Individuals aged 18 to 89 years were recruited from 20 to 25 US areas. Cohorts were assigned according to the clinical history that participants reported. The receptor was isolated from a man aged 25 to 40 who had recovered from COVID-19. V is TRBV18 and J is TRBJ2-3; D is unresolved. Sequencing was done on a sample of PBMCs or T cells enriched from blood (not recorded which). The CDR3 nucleotides are TGTGCCAGCTCACCATCGGGTGGGAGCACAGATACGCAGTATTTT. It specifies CASSPSGGSTDTQYF.